This T cell receptor (beta chain) was sequenced for a study of CD8+ T cells in alopecia areata. To note about this clone: The target antigen is unknown.

Whole-study findings and limits: An increase in clonality over normal scalp was evident in lesional scalp, especially alopecia totalis/universalis. Scalp sequencing captures resident alphabeta T cells of normal skin too.

Extraction and reverse transcription of RNA yielded cDNA as the sequencing template. Here immunoSEQ multiplex PCR was the method, and the copy in TCRdb shows in-frame clones only, minus some. The data contain hundreds of thousands of clones, 67% of them seen just once; the ten biggest clones take up under 1.5%. This material consisted of CD4+ T cells sorted from blood, taken at week 0. The sequence was collected from a human donor with alopecia areata.

The CDR3 sequence is CAWSTLGSLHPPFF. The CDR3 DNA follows: TGTGCCTGGAGTACCCTAGGTTCTCTCCACCCACCTTTCTTT. The genes are TRBV30 and TRBJ1-1; no clear D gene. The CDR3 is 14 amino acids. CDR1 and CDR2 from the germline V gene are GTSNPN and SVGIG (reference sequence). Trimming removed 2 bases from V and 12 bases from J, with 22 bases in between.